A single sample gave rise to the 32 T cell receptor beta chains below, sequenced in a study of blood T cell repertoires in COVID-19. Sequencing used immunoSEQ multiplex PCR; TCRdb keeps in-frame clones, though not all of them. The sample includes over 70,000 clones, roughly 80% seen only once; the top ten take roughly 20%. Sequencing was done on a sample of peripheral blood. These receptors all stem from a man between 65 and 85 years old who had recovered from COVID-19.

The chain is built from TRBV9 and TRBJ2-7, with 7 nucleotides matching TRBD2. Per germline, CDR1 SGDLS and CDR2 YYNGEE. There are 14 residues in the CDR3. The V and J ends lost 3 bases and 0 bases, in that order; junction bases with no gene match: 3. The CDR3 protein is CASSELAISYEQYF. CDR3 bases: TGTGCCAGCAGCGAACTAGCGATCTCCTACGAGCAGTACTTC. Full variable domain (remainder filled in from reference TRBV9 and TRBJ2-7): DSGVTQTPKHLITATGQRVTLRCSPRSGDLSVYWYQQSLDQGLQFLIQYYNGEERAKGNILERFSAQQFPDLHSELNLSSLELGDSALYFCASSELAISYEQYFGPGTRLTVT.

In this sample, this clone turned up many times. This chain joins TRBV24-1 and TRBJ1-2; D not certain. The CDR3 has 16 amino acids. V was clipped by 7 bases and J by 0 bases, with 17 bases between them. Germline-derived CDR1 and CDR2 are KGHDR and SFDVKD. CDR3 sequence reads: CATSKLTERSNYGYTF. In DNA form, the CDR3 reads TGTGCCACCAGCAAGCTAACAGAGAGATCTAACTATGGCTACACCTTC.

The chain couples TRBV28 to TRBJ2-5, with D maybe TRBD1 (6 bases). Germline V gives CDR1 MDHEN, CDR2 SYDVKM. This CDR3 is 13 amino acids long. V was pared by 3 bases and J by 5 bases, with 10 bases between. CDR3: CASSFARGETQYF. The DNA for the CDR3 is TGTGCCAGCAGTTTCGCCAGGGGCGAGACCCAGTACTTC.

This clone has only one observation. The genes are TRBV5-1 and TRBJ2-7, with 10 nucleotides matching TRBD2. Per germline, CDR1 SGHRS and CDR2 YFSETQ. CDR3 length: 17 amino acids. V trimming: 4 bases; J trimming: 3 bases; junction bases outside the gene matches: 13. In DNA form, the CDR3 reads TGCGCCAGCAGCCCCGTGTTGACTAGCGGGCAGCGCTACGAGCAGTACTTC. This translates into CASSPVLTSGQRYEQYF. The variable domain in full, completed from reference TRBV5-1 and TRBJ2-7, reads KAGVTQTPRYLIKTRGQQVTLSCSPISGHRSVSWYQQTPGQGLQFLFEYFSETQRNKGNFPGRFSGRQFSNSRSEMNVSTLELGDSALYLCASSPVLTSGQRYEQYFGPGTRLTVT.

The CDR3 nucleotides are TGCAGCGTTGAAGGGGGACTCTACAATGAGCAGTTCTTC. Amino acids: CSVEGGLYNEQFF. V gene TRBV29-1 combines with J gene TRBJ2-1; D possibly corresponds to TRBD2 (6 bases). Trimming left V 1 base short and J 3 bases short, with 7 bases between. The CDR3 contains 13 residues. Germline CDR1 SQVTM, CDR2 ANQGSEA.

The chain couples TRBV6-5 to TRBJ1-4, with TRBD1 identical over 8 bases. This CDR3 spans 15 amino acids. Trimming at V came to 5 bases and at J to 6 bases, leaving 8 bases not matched to a gene. The germline gives CDR1 MNHEY, CDR2 SVGAGI. Written as DNA, the CDR3 is TGTGCCAGCAGTCCCGGACAGGGTGCCGATGAAAAACTGTTTTTT. Amino acid sequence: CASSPGQGADEKLFF.

This rearrangement joins TRBV3-1 (or the pseudogene TRBV3-2) to TRBJ2-3; no reliable D call. Germline CDR1 is LGHDT and CDR2 is YNNKEL (reference sequence). CDR3 size: 15 residues. The V end lost 6 bases, the J end lost 2 bases, and 15 bases lay between the germline ends. The CDR3 DNA reads TGTGCCAGCAGTCAGAGACATAAGATCACAGATACGCAGTATTTT. Residues: CASSQRHKITDTQYF.

J is TRBJ1-4 and V is TRBV6-2 or TRBV6-3, with 8 bases fitting TRBD1. The trim removed 5 bases at V and 0 bases at J, leaving 2 bases unmatched. The CDR3 totals 15 residues. Germline V CDR1 and CDR2: MNHEY, SVGEGT. This CDR3 reads CASSGTGATNEKLFF. CDR3 nucleotide sequence: TGTGCCAGCAGTGGGACAGGTGCAACTAATGAAAAACTGTTTTTT.

The V gene is TRBV4-1, the J gene TRBJ1-4; D is possibly TRBD1 (5 bases). Trimming pared 1 base from V and 4 bases from J, leaving 13 bases between. CDR1 MGHRA and CDR2 YSYEKL come from the germline V gene. The CDR3 extends over 16 amino acids. Here the CDR3 DNA reads TGCGCCAGCAGCCAAGTAATATCAGGGCGTAATGAAAAACTGTTTTTT. It is translated as CASSQVISGRNEKLFF.

The V gene is TRBV3-1 (or the pseudogene TRBV3-2), the J gene TRBJ1-2; TRBD1 might be the D (6 bases). The CDR3 has 13 amino acids. Deletions cut 7 bases from V and 8 bases from J, with 17 bases between. Germline CDR1 LGHDT, CDR2 YNNKEL (reference sequence). CDR3 loop: CASTTKAGDGYTF. The CDR3 DNA is TGTGCCAGCACCACCAAGGCAGGGGACGGCTACACCTTC.

The chain has TRBV3-1 (or the pseudogene TRBV3-2) and TRBJ1-1, with D perhaps matching TRBD1 (5 bases). Germline V gives CDR1 LGHDT, CDR2 YNNKEL (reference sequence). CDR3 size: 16 residues. V was clipped by 1 base and J by 6 bases, with 18 bases between them. CDR3 in amino acids: CASSQATGGGTAEAFF. CDR3 nucleotides: TGTGCCAGCAGCCAAGCCACTGGTGGGGGGACGGCTGAAGCTTTCTTT.

The J gene is TRBJ1-4, the V gene TRBV11-2; 7 nucleotides agree with TRBD1. The CDR3 sequence is 15 residues long. The V gene's germline CDR1 is SGHAT and CDR2 FQNNGV. The J segment lost 5 bases and the V segment lost 1 base, leaving 4 bases of the junction unmatched. The CDR3 DNA follows: TGTGCCAGCAGCTTAGCTGGCAGGGGGAATGAAAAACTGTTTTTT. Residues: CASSLAGRGNEKLFF.

The rearrangement uses TRBV15 and TRBJ1-4; D ambiguous. Between the trimmed V and J ends, which lost 0 bases and 6 bases, there was a span of 8 bases. Germline V lookup: CDR1 LNHNV, CDR2 YYDKDF (reference sequence). The CDR3 is made up of 14 amino acids. CDR3 nucleotides: TGTGCCACCAGCAGAGATTCCCGGGATGAAAAACTGTTTTTT. Amino acids: CATSRDSRDEKLFF. Variable domain in full (rest from reference TRBV15 and TRBJ1-4): DAMVIQNPRYQVTQFGKPVTLSCSQTLNHNVMYWYQQKSSQAPKLLFHYYDKDFNNEADTPDNFQSRRPNTSFCFLDIRSPGLGDTAMYLCATSRDSRDEKLFFGSGTQLSVL.

The chain uses TRBV5-8 and TRBJ1-2; 7 bases are shared with TRBD1. Germline loops: CDR1 SGHTS, CDR2 YDEGEE. The CDR3 runs to 16 residues. The J segment lost 7 bases and the V segment lost 4 bases, leaving 16 bases of the junction unmatched. The CDR3 DNA is TGTGCCAGCAGCCCTTACAGGGGAGTTGGGGTTGGTGGCTACACCTTC. Residues: CASSPYRGVGVGGYTF.

This sequence joins TRBV5-1 and TRBJ2-2, with TRBD1 as a possible D gene (5 bases). CDR3 length: 16 amino acids. The V end lost 5 bases, the J end lost 0 bases, and 14 bases lay between the germline ends. Per germline, CDR1 SGHRS and CDR2 YFSETQ. CDR3 loop: CASSPVAGTNTGELFF. The CDR3 coding sequence is TGCGCCAGCAGTCCGGTGGCAGGGACGAACACCGGGGAGCTGTTTTTT.

This clone was counted at least ten times. J is TRBJ1-1 and V is TRBV18; 8 nucleotides line up with TRBD1. This CDR3 is built from 16 residues. CDR1 KGHSH and CDR2 LQKENI come from the germline V gene. V was clipped by 3 bases and J by 0 bases; unmatched bases: 6. The CDR3 nucleotides are TGTGCCAGCTCACCTCGACAGGGGTCAATGAACACTGAAGCTTTCTTT. It encodes CASSPRQGSMNTEAFF.

This clone was seen a single time. V and J are TRBV9 and TRBJ2-5; 8 bases align to TRBD2. The CDR3 is 16 residues long. Losses at the gene ends were 0 bases for V and 0 bases for J; bases not matched to a gene: 4. Germline V gene sequence: CDR1 SGDLS, CDR2 YYNGEE. The CDR3 sequence is CASSVGLAGNQETQYF. Here the CDR3 DNA reads TGTGCCAGCAGCGTAGGGCTAGCGGGCAACCAAGAGACCCAGTACTTC.

A few counts support this clone. The chain joins TRBV6-1 to TRBJ1-5, with D possibly TRBD1 on 5 matching bases. The germline CDR1 and CDR2 sequences are MNHNS and SASEGT. V was shortened by 2 bases and J by 7 bases, with 12 bases between the two germline ends. The CDR3 length is 14 residues. The CDR3 reads CASSEQGMGQPQHF. The CDR3 nucleotides are TGTGCCAGCAGTGAACAGGGTATGGGGCAGCCCCAGCATTTT.

This chain connects TRBV16 to TRBJ2-3; TRBD2 matches 9 bases. The CDR3 has 12 amino acids. After removal of 4 bases from V and 13 bases from J, the junction contained 6 bases not matched to a gene. The germline CDR1 and CDR2 sequences are KGHSY and FQNENV. The CDR3 DNA follows: TGTGCCAGCAGCCTCCCGGGGACTAGCAAGTATTTT. Translating it yields CASSLPGTSKYF. Supplemented by reference TRBV16 and TRBJ2-3, the full variable domain reads GEEVAQTPKHLVRGEGQKAKLYCAPIKGHSYVFWYQQVLKNEFKFLISFQNENVFDETGMPKERFSAKCLPNSPCSLEIQATKLEDSAVYFCASSLPGTSKYFGPGTRLTVL.

This clone was seen a few times. The chain is built from TRBV9 and TRBJ2-2; TRBD2 matches 13 bases. CDR3 length: 18 residues. CDR1 SGDLS and CDR2 YYNGEE come from the germline V gene. J lost 2 bases, V lost 3 bases, and 7 bases had no gene match. The CDR3 reads CASSAGLAGDRNTGELFF. CDR3 coding DNA: TGTGCCAGCAGCGCAGGACTAGCGGGGGATCGTAACACCGGGGAGCTGTTTTTT.

The chain joins TRBV29-1 to TRBJ1-5, with D perhaps matching TRBD1 (5 bases). CDR1 and CDR2 from the germline V gene are SQVTM and ANQGSEA. The germline V and J ends were trimmed by 7 bases and 3 bases, with 13 bases remaining between them. This CDR3 is 13 amino acids long. The CDR3 DNA is TGCAGCGGCTCGAGGGGACTCAATCAGCCCCAGCATTTT. As protein: CSGSRGLNQPQHF. Full variable domain (remainder filled in from reference TRBV29-1 and TRBJ1-5): SAVISQKPSRDICQRGTSLTIQCQVDSQVTMMFWYRQQPGQSLTLIATANQGSEATYESGFVIDKFPISRPNLTFSTLTVSNMSPEDSSIYLCSGSRGLNQPQHFGDGTRLSIL.

This chain uses TRBV19 with TRBJ2-1; D may be TRBD1 (6 bases). V lost 5 bases and J lost 3, with 14 bases in between. The CDR3 sequence is 15 residues long. Germline V gives CDR1 LNHDA, CDR2 SQIVND (reference sequence). Written as DNA, the CDR3 is TGTGCCAGTAGTTTTTCGGCAGGGGACTACAATGAGCAGTTCTTC. This codes for CASSFSAGDYNEQFF.

This clone was observed once. The chain uses TRBV19 and TRBJ1-5, with a tentative D call TRBD1 (5 bases). The germline V gene encodes CDR1 LNHDA and CDR2 SQIVND (reference sequence). V lost 7 bases, J lost 3 bases, and 16 bases lay in between. The CDR3 sequence is 15 residues long. The CDR3 region has the DNA TGTGCCAGTACTATCAGTTCAGGGTTCAATCAGCCCCAGCATTTT. Protein sequence: CASTISSGFNQPQHF. The full variable domain, rest sourced from reference TRBV19 and TRBJ1-5, is DGGITQSPKYLFRKEGQNVTLSCEQNLNHDAMYWYRQDPGQGLRLIYYSQIVNDFQKGDIAEGYSVSREKKESFPLTVTSAQKNPTAFYLCASTISSGFNQPQHFGDGTRLSIL.

This clone was counted a single time. The chain carries TRBV9 and TRBJ2-4; TRBD2 might be the D (5 bases). V lost 2 bases and J 8 bases, leaving 8 bases between the germline ends. This CDR3 is built from 12 residues. Germline loops: CDR1 SGDLS, CDR2 YYNGEE. The CDR3 is CASSVGEDIQYF. DNA of the CDR3: TGTGCCAGCAGCGTCGGGGAAGACATTCAGTACTTC.

The chain combines TRBV2 with TRBJ2-7, with a weak D call TRBD1 (5 bases). CDR3 size: 13 residues. V was trimmed by 7 bases and J by 2 bases, leaving 12 bases between them. The V gene's germline CDR1 is SNHLY and CDR2 FYNNEI. The CDR3 sequence is CASMKGETYEQYF. CDR3 sequence (DNA): TGTGCCAGCATGAAAGGGGAAACCTACGAGCAGTACTTC. Combining the CDR3 with reference TRBV2 and TRBJ2-7 gives the whole variable domain EPEVTQTPSHQVTQMGQEVILRCVPISNHLYFYWYRQILGQKVEFLVSFYNNEISEKSEIFDDQFSVERPDGSNFTLKIRSTKLEDSAMYFCASMKGETYEQYFGPGTRLTVT.

CDR3 nucleotides: TGTGCCAGCAGCCCTGGGGAGCGCTTCCTCGATATCGATGAGCAGTTCTTC. Amino acid sequence: CASSPGERFLDIDEQFF. The genes are TRBV4-2 and TRBJ2-1; a possible D gene is TRBD2 (5 bases). The CDR3 sequence is 17 residues long. Per the germline V gene, CDR1 is LGHNA and CDR2 is YNFKEQ. V shed 4 bases and J shed 8 bases, with 24 bases lying between them.

The rearrangement joins TRBV18 to TRBJ2-2; 7 bases are a match to TRBD2. Germline assignment: CDR1 KGHSH and CDR2 LQKENI. The V gene end was trimmed by 4 bases and the J gene end by 1 base; junction bases not matched to a gene: 9. This CDR3 has 17 residues. The DNA of the CDR3 is TGTGCCAGCTCACAAACGACCGGGGGGTTGAACACCGGGGAGCTGTTTTTT. Translated, it gives CASSQTTGGLNTGELFF. Complete variable domain (other parts from reference TRBV18 and TRBJ2-2): NAGVMQNPRHLVRRRGQEARLRCSPMKGHSHVYWYRQLPEEGLKFMVYLQKENIIDESGMPKERFSAEFPKEGPSILRIQQVVRGDSAAYFCASSQTTGGLNTGELFFGEGSRLTVL.

The V call is TRBV28, the J call TRBJ2-3, with D possibly TRBD1 on 6 matching bases. The CDR3 runs to 14 residues. V was cut by 7 bases and J by 1 base, with 12 bases left in between. Germline CDR1 MDHEN, CDR2 SYDVKM. CDR3 residues: CASNVDRRTDTQYF. The CDR3 DNA reads TGTGCCAGCAACGTGGACAGACGCACAGATACGCAGTATTTT.

The chain carries TRBV10-1 and TRBJ2-2, with D maybe TRBD2 (6 bases). Germline CDR1 and CDR2: WNHNN and SYGVQD (reference sequence). The germline V and J ends were trimmed by 4 bases and 6 bases, with 6 bases remaining between them. The CDR3 has 12 residues. CDR3 loop: CASSGGAGELFF. CDR3 nucleotide sequence: TGCGCCAGCAGTGGGGGGGCCGGGGAGCTGTTTTTT.

J is TRBJ2-7 and V is TRBV6-2 or TRBV6-3; the D gene is possibly TRBD2 (5 bases). Looked up from germline, CDR1 is MNHEY and CDR2 is SVGEGT. The CDR3 is made up of 13 amino acids. V was clipped by 5 bases and J by 2 bases, with 10 bases between them. CDR3 nucleotide sequence: TGTGCCAGCAGTCACGGACTGACCTACGAGCAGTACTTC. Translated: CASSHGLTYEQYF.

The sample holds a few counts of this clone. The genes are TRBV5-6 and TRBJ2-1; 8 bases are a match to TRBD2. Trimming took 4 bases from V and 10 from J; bases not matched to a gene: 4. Per the germline V gene, CDR1 is SGHDT and CDR2 is YYEEEE. The CDR3 loop spans 12 amino acids. CDR3 nucleotides: TGTGCCAGCAGCCAACCTAGCGGGGAGCAGTTCTTC. Protein sequence: CASSQPSGEQFF. Together with reference TRBV5-6 and TRBJ2-1, the CDR3 gives the full variable domain: DAGVTQSPTHLIKTRGQQVTLRCSPKSGHDTVSWYQQALGQGPQFIFQYYEEEERQRGNFPDRFSGHQFPNYSSELNVNALLLGDSALYLCASSQPSGEQFFGPGTRLTVL.

The gene calls are TRBV20-1 and TRBJ1-2; the match to TRBD1 covers 7 bases. The V gene's germline CDR1 is DFQATT and CDR2 SNEGSKA (reference sequence). J was trimmed by 4 bases and V by 5 bases; bases with no gene match: 1. The CDR3 consists of 11 residues. The CDR3 nucleotides are TGCAGTGCTTGGGACAGCTATGGCTACACCTTC. The encoded protein is CSAWDSYGYTF.